This note documents a single T cell receptor (beta chain) sequence. Trimming removed 0 bases from V and 1 base from J; junction bases left unmatched: 2. Germline-derived CDR1 and CDR2 are SGHTA and FQGNSA. The CDR3 is 15 residues long. The multiple sclerosis controls consisted of treatment-naive patients with relapsing-remitting disease, either stable or active. Negative isolation yielded the CD8+ and CD4+ T cells, while FACS enriched the TEMRA cells. This entry belongs to a study of CD8 T cells in Susac syndrome. Reverse transcription of about 0.45 to 1 ug RNA was carried out with random hexamers. immunoSEQ multiplex PCR amplified TCR beta CDR3 across 54 Vbeta, 13 Jbeta. From the immunoSEQ multiplex PCR reads, TCRdb called clonotypes with MiXCR, one entry per CDR3 protein. The profile covers 300,000 to 350,000 distinct CDR3 sequences, with roughly 94% appearing a single time and over 0.065% taken by the ten largest.

The receptor was isolated from a human donor with multiple sclerosis. The V call is TRBV7-2, the J call TRBJ2-7, with 8 bases lining up with TRBD2. The specimen was CD4+ T cells from PBMCs. CDR3 residues: CASSLATSVSYEQYF. CDR3 in DNA: TGTGCCAGCAGCTTAGCGACTAGCGTATCCTACGAGCAGTACTTC.